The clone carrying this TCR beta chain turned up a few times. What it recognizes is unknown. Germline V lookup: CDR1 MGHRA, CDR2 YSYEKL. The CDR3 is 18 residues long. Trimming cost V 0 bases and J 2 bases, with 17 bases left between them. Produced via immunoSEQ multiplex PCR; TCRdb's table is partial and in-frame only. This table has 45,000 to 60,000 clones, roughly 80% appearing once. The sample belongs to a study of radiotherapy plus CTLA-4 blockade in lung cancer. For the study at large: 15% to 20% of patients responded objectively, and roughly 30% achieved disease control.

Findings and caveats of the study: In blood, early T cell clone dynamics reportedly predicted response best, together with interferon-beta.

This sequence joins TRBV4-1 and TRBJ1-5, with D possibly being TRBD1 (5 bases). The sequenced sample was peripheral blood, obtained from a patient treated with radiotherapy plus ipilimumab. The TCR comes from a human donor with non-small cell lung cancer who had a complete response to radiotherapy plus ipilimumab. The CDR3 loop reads CASSQDPTGGRGNQPQHF. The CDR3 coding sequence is TGCGCCAGCAGCCAAGACCCTACGGGGGGAAGAGGCAATCAGCCCCAGCATTTT.